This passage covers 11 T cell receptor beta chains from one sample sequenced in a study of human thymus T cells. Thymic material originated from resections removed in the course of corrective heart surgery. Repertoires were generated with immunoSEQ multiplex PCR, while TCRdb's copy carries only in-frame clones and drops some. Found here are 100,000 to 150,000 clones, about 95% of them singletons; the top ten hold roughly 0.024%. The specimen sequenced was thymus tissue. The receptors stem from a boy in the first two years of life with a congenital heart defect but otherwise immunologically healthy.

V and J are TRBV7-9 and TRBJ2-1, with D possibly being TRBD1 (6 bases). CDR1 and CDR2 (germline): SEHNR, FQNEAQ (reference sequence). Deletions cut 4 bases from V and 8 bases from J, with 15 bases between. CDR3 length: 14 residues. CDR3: CASSSTLRGYEQFF. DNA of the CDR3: TGTGCCAGCAGCTCCACCCTCAGGGGCTATGAGCAGTTCTTC.

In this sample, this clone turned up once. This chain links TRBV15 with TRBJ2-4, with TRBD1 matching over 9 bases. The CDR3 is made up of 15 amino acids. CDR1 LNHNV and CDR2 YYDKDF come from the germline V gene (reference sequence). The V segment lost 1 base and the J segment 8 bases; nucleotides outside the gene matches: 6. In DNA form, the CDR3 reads TGTGCCACCAGCAGAGGGGACAGGGATCCAGACATTCAGTACTTC. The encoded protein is CATSRGDRDPDIQYF.

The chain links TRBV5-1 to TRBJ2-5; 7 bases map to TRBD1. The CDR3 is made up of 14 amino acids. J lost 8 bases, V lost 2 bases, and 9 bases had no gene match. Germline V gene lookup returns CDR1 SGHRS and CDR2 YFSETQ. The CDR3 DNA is TGCGCCAGCAGCTTAAGGACAGGATGGGTAACCCAGTACTTC. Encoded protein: CASSLRTGWVTQYF.

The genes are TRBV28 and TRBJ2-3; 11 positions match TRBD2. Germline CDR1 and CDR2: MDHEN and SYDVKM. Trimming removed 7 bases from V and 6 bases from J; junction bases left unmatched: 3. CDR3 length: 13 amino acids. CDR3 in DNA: TGTGCCAGCAAGTCTAGCGGGGGGGATACGCAGTATTTT. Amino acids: CASKSSGGDTQYF.

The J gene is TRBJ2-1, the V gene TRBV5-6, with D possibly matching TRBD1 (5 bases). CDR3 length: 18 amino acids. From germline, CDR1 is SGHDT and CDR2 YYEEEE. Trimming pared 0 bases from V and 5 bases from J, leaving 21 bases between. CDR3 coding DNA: TGTGCCAGCAGCTTGGCTGCAGGGAAAGAGGACGGTAACAATGAGCAGTTCTTC. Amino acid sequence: CASSLAAGKEDGNNEQFF.

The CDR3 reads CASSPGGLAGAPDQETQYF. CDR3 in DNA: TGTGCCAGCAGCCCAGGGGGACTAGCGGGGGCCCCCGACCAAGAGACCCAGTACTTC. The chain couples TRBV4-2 to TRBJ2-5, with TRBD2 identical over 14 bases. V shed 4 bases, J shed 0 bases, and the junction held 10 bases outside the gene matches. Germline values: CDR1 LGHNA, CDR2 YNFKEQ. This CDR3 is built from 19 residues.

CDR3 amino acids: CASSGGLVEYF. Written as DNA, the CDR3 is TGTGCCAGCAGTGGGGGGTTGGTCGAGTACTTC. V usage is TRBV28 and J usage is TRBJ2-4; D perhaps matches TRBD2 (6 bases). This CDR3 has 11 amino acids. With 5 bases removed from V and 14 bases from J, the gap between germline ends came to 13 bases. Germline CDR1 MDHEN, CDR2 SYDVKM.

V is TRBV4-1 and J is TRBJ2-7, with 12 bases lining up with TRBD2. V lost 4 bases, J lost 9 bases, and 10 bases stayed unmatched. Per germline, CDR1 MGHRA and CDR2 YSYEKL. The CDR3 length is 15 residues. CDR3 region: CASSLLAGGPGLQYF. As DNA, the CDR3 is TGCGCCAGCAGCCTTCTAGCGGGGGGGCCGGGTTTGCAGTACTTC.

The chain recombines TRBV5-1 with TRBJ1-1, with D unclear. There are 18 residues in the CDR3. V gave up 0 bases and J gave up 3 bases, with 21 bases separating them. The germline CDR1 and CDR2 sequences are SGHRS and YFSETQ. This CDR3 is CASSLAPVSRREDTEAFF. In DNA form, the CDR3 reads TGCGCCAGCAGCTTGGCCCCTGTGAGTAGAAGGGAGGACACTGAAGCTTTCTTT.

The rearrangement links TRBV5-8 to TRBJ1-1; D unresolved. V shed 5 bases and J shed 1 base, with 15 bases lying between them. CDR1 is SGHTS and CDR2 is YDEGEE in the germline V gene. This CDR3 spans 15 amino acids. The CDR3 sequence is CASSITGPTNTEAFF. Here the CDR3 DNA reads TGTGCCAGCAGTATTACCGGGCCTACGAACACTGAAGCTTTCTTT. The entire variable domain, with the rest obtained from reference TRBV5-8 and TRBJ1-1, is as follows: EAGVTQSPTHLIKTRGQQATLRCSPISGHTSVYWYQQALGLGLQFLLWYDEGEERNRGNFPPRFSGRQFPNYSSELNVNALELEDSALYLCASSITGPTNTEAFFGQGTRLTVV.

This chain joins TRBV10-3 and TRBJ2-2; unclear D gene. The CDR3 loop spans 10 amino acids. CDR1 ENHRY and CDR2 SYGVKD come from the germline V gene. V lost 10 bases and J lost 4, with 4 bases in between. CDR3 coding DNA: TGTGCCACCGGCACCGGGGAGCTGTTTTTT. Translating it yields CATGTGELFF.